This T cell receptor (beta chain) was found in a study of CD8+ T cells in alopecia areata. Overall study: C3H/HeJ donors with spontaneous alopecia, roughly 6-12 months old, supplied skin grafts to 7-10-week-old female C3H/HeJ mice.

This clone was seen a few times. The target antigen is unknown. Gene and germline names: mouse. Read data end 4 residues before the CDR3 end; the end is taken from the germline J gene. The authors sorted pooled cutaneous lymph node cells using CD4, CD8alpha, NKG2D, NKG2ACE and other markers. CDR1 and CDR2 (germline): NSHNY, SYGAGN. Trimming pared 9 bases from V and 4 bases from J, leaving 13 bases between. The CDR3 has 13 amino acids. Findings and limits, study-wide: Greater clonality was observed in lesional scalp samples, especially alopecia totalis/universalis, versus normal scalp.

Extracted RNA was reverse transcribed into cDNA, the sequencing template. Libraries were prepared by immunoSEQ multiplex PCR; TCRdb keeps only in-frame clonotypes and omits some of them. The sample has 250,000 or so clones, none seen only once. The receptor comes from a C3H/HeJ mouse with alopecia areata. This mouse strain has H2-k as its MHC haplotype. The V gene is TRBV13-1, the J gene TRBJ2-2; the D gene is possibly TRBD1 (5 bases). The sequencing sample was made of CD4+ T cells sorted from a lymph node. The CDR3 loop reads CAKSRTPTGQLYF. The sequenced part of the CDR3 DNA is TGTGCCAAATCTCGGACACCCACCGGG.